The entry that follows covers one T cell receptor beta chain sequence. Its specificity is not known. The data were obtained in a study of T cells in Graves' hyperthyroidism and ophthalmopathy. General observations from the study: Most thyroid-expanded clonotypes above 0.001 were also found in blood. A 13 V-J model separated ophthalmopathy from stable hyperthyroidism.

TCR beta CDR3 regions were amplified from RNA transcripts. In the first-round RT-PCR of the TCR CDR3, the HTBI primer set was used. One entry per CDR3 protein results from TCRdb running MiXCR on the multiplex PCR reads. The data hold about 720,000 distinct CDR3 sequences, with around 20% observed a single time. Patients were excluded for uncontrolled infection, other autoimmune disease, pregnancy or lactation. Blood from later-ophthalmopathy patients was taken at first hyperthyroidism diagnosis. The TCR was taken from a woman in her forties or fifties with Graves' hyperthyroidism that later progressed to Graves' ophthalmopathy. The sequenced material came from blood.

The CDR3 DNA reads as TGTGCCAGTAGTATACTAGTGGGGGGCGATGAGCAGTTCTTC. Amino acid sequence: CASSILVGGDEQFF. The rearrangement joins TRBV19 to TRBJ2-1; either TRBD1 or TRBD2 may fit D (6 bases each). Germline V gene lookup returns CDR1 LNHDA and CDR2 SQIVND (reference sequence). V dropped 2 bases and J dropped 8 bases, with 13 bases sitting between them. The CDR3 length is 14 residues.